This TCR beta chain appears in the sequencing data of a study of cytomegalovirus exposure and HLA in healthy donors (dated by TCRdb to 2016 to 2017). Background on the whole study: In an earlier analysis of 587 of the donors, less than 350 Gb of sequence data and 100 million or so unique TCR beta sequences from about 190 million T cells were reported. Approximately 300 gigabases of sequencing data and around 85 million unique TCR sequences made up an early release that covered 640 HLA-typed donors. Among the roughly 430 genotyped donors, 81% belonged to the genetic ancestry cluster associated with self-reported Caucasian donors. The study was designed to test whether signatures of past pathogen exposure could be identified by cataloging public T cell receptors. The study used immunosequencing to profile the T cell repertoires of several hundred subjects and linked those repertoires to cytomegalovirus serostatus. A separate validation cohort of more than 100 different subjects was used in addition to the roughly 720-subject first cohort. High-throughput TCR immunosequencing, statistical association of individual TCRs with disease status, and machine learning were combined to predict cytomegalovirus infection status. A later analysis re-analyzed previously published TCR beta repertoires from roughly 690 donors and added high-resolution HLA genotyping to study TCR occurrence patterns. The later analysis used no new phenotypic data to find candidate immune exposures, relying instead on TCR beta sequences and their occurrence across donors. An earlier analysis of approximately 640 of the donors applied high-throughput TCR beta sequencing to assess whether each TCR beta V gene segment acted as functional or pseudogenic. Alongside the repertoire data, information on donor age, sex, ethnicity and CMV serostatus was compiled. In a later genetic analysis, genome-wide SNP genotypes for about three fifths of the 666 donors were used, and that subset was treated as a discovery cohort. Every discovery cohort repertoire had been produced on one sequencing platform. HLA typing included class I and class II loci at four-digit resolution. The number of donors typed differed by locus, with 629-630 for A, B, C, DRB1 and DQB1, roughly 520 for DQA1, 600 to 610 for DPA1, and around 460 for DPB1. Four or five DR-DQ haplotypes were handled as single units for association and clustering because linkage in the cohort was strong. Among about 400 genotyped donors of the cohort, an average of approximately 240,000 unique TCR beta nucleotide sequences was sequenced per donor, of which about 19% were non-productive. Study-wide conclusions, independent of this receptor: Sequencing depth was assumed to be roughly uniform across donors in the presence/absence analyses, though that assumption may not hold. Because counts were too low, more than 15 rarely observed V segments, including chromosome 9 orphons, were left out of the earlier analysis of roughly 600 of the donors. A later genetic analysis associated a missense DCLRE1C variant with V-gene and J-gene trimming of TCR beta chains, and an independent cohort replicated the association. In a later analysis, HLA-associated TCR beta chains were found to be more clonally expanded and to have lower generation probabilities than equally common non-associated chains. HLA typing was unavailable for some donors at each locus, so association tests used only the typed subset. In an earlier analysis of about 600 of the donors, most TCR beta V segments appeared in productive rearrangements about 87% or about 30% of the time, broadly matching IMGT annotations. For the cohort, immune exposure information was limited to CMV serostatus. Some IMGT-functional V segments, including TRBV6-2 and TRBV6-3, could not be told apart with the 87-base-pair reads, so those segments were excluded. According to a later analysis, TCR association rates differed among HLA loci, with DRB1 alleles showing the most associated TCRs and HLA-C alleles showing the fewest. The sequencing pipeline was judged likely to have produced a cluster of highly shared sequence variants as a technical artifact. Linkage disequilibrium might explain the correlated functional status among segregating V segments, but an unknown experimental factor could not be ruled out. It was suggested by the authors that the approach could potentially be generalized to other disease states and immunological phenotypes. In a later genetic analysis, fewer N-insertions in productive TCRs were reported among donors in an Asian-associated ancestry cluster than the roughly 710-donor mean. According to a later analysis, most CMV-associated TCR beta chains appeared to be HLA-restricted, and the HLA associations seemed to be driven largely by CMV exposure. The classifier was reported to diagnose cytomegalovirus status with high specificity and sensitivity in both the original and validation cohorts. A further reported finding was that TCR beta sequences accurately predicted the HLA-A and HLA-B alleles for most subjects in the first cohort. A later analysis associated approximately 17,000 TCR beta sequences with specific HLA alleles at a false discovery rate of 0.05. A later analysis reported that several top co-occurrence clusters appeared linked to parvovirus B19, influenza, CMV and Epstein-Barr virus. In this cohort, only TCR beta chains were sequenced, and detectable features were limited by the absence of alpha or paired-chain data. While some public TCRs were present in many individuals, most TCR sequences turned up only very rarely across donors. The study gave a list of 150 to 200 TCR beta chains associated with cytomegalovirus. In vitro tests confirmed that three of the cytomegalovirus-associated TCR beta chains recognize cytomegalovirus antigens. When HLA alleles, especially DR and DQ, strongly co-occurred, attributing TCR associations to individual alleles was difficult.

Preparation of the library involved the immunoSEQ multiplex PCR assay. A mixture of 60 forward primers for TCR Vbeta segments and 13 reverse primers for TCR Jbeta segments was used in the multiplex PCR. The CDR3 region of rearranged TCR beta genes was amplified from genomic DNA by a multiplex PCR assay. Amplified TCR beta libraries were sequenced as 87-base-pair reads on the Illumina HiSeq System. In the original analysis: A later analysis tallied around 87 million unique TCR beta chains across the 550 to 850 repertoires, and around 9.9 million of those chains were shared by two or more donors. Raw reads were error-corrected and collapsed into unique sequences by a nearest-neighbor algorithm in which closely related sequences were merged to remove PCR and sequencing errors. Alignment of CDR3 sequences to IMGT reference sequences was used to assign V, D and J gene segments. For a sequence to be retained, a match of at least six nucleotides was required to both a V gene segment and a J gene segment. Rearrangements were classified as productive when the CDR3 lacked stop codons and remained in frame with V and J, and all other rearrangements were classified as non-productive. Following IMGT convention, CDR3 was defined as the stretch from the second conserved V-encoded cysteine to the conserved J-encoded phenylalanine. In an earlier analysis of roughly 580 of the donors, sequences lacking an unambiguous match to a single V gene segment were excluded. An earlier analysis of around 600 of the donors classified V segments as functional when productive rearrangements were above 56.7% and as segregating when the standard deviation between donors was above 5%. To diagnose cytomegalovirus status from the catalog of TCR beta chain sequences, a statistical classification framework was built. In a later analysis, TCR nucleotide sequences were compared against IMGT/GENE-DB human TR gene sequences so that V and J genes could be assigned. The TCRdist pipeline was used in a later analysis to assign CDR3 sequences and most-parsimonious VDJ recombination scenarios. In a later analysis, each TCR beta chain was defined by its CDR3 amino acid sequence together with its V-gene family, and reads lacking a unique V-gene family were excluded. As a way to deal with suspected cross-contamination and a sequencing artifact, a later analysis dropped under 600 nucleotide sequences that were highly shared and had low generation probability. A later analysis calculated a clonal expansion index for each public chain from normalized within-repertoire ranks of inferred template counts. A later analysis computed generation probabilities with a VDJ recombination model fitted to out-of-frame rearrangements, and checked the results against IGoR. In a later analysis, TCR-TCR, TCR-HLA and TCR-CMV co-occurrence was scored with hypergeometric tests, and a repertoire-size bias correction was applied to TCR pairs. To estimate false discovery rates, a later analysis permuted the HLA or CMV assignments 20 times. In a later analysis, co-occurring TCRs were grouped with DBSCAN, and TCRdist sequence similarity was added when clustering was performed within HLA-allele-positive subsets. Repertoires with fewer than 30,000 or more than 120,000 public chains were left out of co-occurrence clustering, as were four to six repertoires with anomalous nucleotide sharing. What TCRdb holds here is the immuneACCESS table cut down to in-frame rearrangements. Part of the clones is not present; checked against another copy, under half of the missing clones reflect an unresolved V gene, and the others are unexplained. The V and J calls and clone size come from that table; D and trimming were worked out from the DNA. This sample holds roughly 140,000 clones; 80% were observed only once. The top ten clonotypes cover 6.5% to 7% of the sample.

A remark on this clone: It lacks a known antigen. No base quality values were provided; no much bigger clone lies one nucleotide off.

The cohort consisted of some 730 healthy bone marrow donors. At the time of sampling, all cohort members were nominally healthy, though unrecorded immune exposures were likely present. The donor was CMV seropositive and was included in the group of 289 seropositive cohort members. A peripheral blood sample was collected from each donor, and TCR beta sequencing was performed on peripheral blood mononuclear cells. The Qiagen DNeasy Blood Extraction Kit was used to extract genomic DNA from the blood cell samples. Sequences MNHEY (CDR1) and SVGAGI (CDR2) are obtained from the germline V gene. The CDR3 runs 15 residues from the cysteine to the phenylalanine. CDR3 DNA only is kept here, 45 bases in frame from base 1. After removal of 6 bases from V and 2 bases from J, the junction retains 9 bases not matched to a gene.

What was sequenced was PBMCs. The clonotype originates from a man between 35 and 55 years old in good health and CMV-seropositive. The chain was built from TRBV6-5 and TRBJ2-7; 8 bases in the middle match TRBD2. The CDR3 is CASSLTGRGPYEQYF. The DNA reads as follows: TGTGCCAGCAGCCTCACCGGGAGGGGTCCCTACGAGCAGTACTTC.